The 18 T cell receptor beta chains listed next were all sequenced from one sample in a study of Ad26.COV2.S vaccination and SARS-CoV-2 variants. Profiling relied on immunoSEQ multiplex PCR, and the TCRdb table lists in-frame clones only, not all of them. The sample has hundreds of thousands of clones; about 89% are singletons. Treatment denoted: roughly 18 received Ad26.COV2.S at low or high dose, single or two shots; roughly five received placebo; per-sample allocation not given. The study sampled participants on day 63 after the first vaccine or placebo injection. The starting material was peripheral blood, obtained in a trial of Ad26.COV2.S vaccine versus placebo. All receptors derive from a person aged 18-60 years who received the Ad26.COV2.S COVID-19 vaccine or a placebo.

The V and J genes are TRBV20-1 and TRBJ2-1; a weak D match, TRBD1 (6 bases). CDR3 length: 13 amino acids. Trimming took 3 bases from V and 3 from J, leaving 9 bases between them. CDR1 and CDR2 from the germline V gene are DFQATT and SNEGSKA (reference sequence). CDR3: CSASTGIYNEQFF. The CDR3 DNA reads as TGCAGTGCTAGTACAGGGATCTACAATGAGCAGTTCTTC.

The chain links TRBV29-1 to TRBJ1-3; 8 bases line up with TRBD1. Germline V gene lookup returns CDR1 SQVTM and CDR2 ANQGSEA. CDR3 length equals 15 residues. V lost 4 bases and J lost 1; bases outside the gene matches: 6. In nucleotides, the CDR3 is TGCAGCGTTGTGCAGCAGGGGGCGTCTGGAAACACCATATATTTT. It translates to CSVVQQGASGNTIYF. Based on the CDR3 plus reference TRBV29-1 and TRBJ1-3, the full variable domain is SAVISQKPSRDICQRGTSLTIQCQVDSQVTMMFWYRQQPGQSLTLIATANQGSEATYESGFVIDKFPISRPNLTFSTLTVSNMSPEDSSIYLCSVVQQGASGNTIYFGEGSWLTVV.

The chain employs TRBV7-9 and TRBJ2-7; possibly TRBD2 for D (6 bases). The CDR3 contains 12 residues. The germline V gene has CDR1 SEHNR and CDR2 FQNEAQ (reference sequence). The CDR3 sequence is CATTGGSYEQYF. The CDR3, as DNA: TGTGCAACAACCGGGGGCTCCTACGAGCAGTACTTC.

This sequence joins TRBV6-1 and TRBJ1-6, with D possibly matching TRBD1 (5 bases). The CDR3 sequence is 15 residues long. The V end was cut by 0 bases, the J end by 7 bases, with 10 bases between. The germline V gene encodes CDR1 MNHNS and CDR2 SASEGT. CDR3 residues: CASSEAWDRNSPLHF. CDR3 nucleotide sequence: TGTGCCAGCAGTGAAGCTTGGGACCGCAATTCACCCCTCCACTTT.

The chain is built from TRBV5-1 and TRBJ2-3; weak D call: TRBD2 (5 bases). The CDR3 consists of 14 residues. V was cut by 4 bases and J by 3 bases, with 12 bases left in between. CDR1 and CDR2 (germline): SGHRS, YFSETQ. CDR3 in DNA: TGCGCCAGCAGCCTGGCTCGAGGGACAGATACGCAGTATTTT. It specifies CASSLARGTDTQYF.

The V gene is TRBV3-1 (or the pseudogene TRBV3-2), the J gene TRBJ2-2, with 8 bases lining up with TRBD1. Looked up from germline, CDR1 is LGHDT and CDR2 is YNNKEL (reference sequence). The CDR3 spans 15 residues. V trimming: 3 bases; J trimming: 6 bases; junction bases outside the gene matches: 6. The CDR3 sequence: CASSHLDRVAGELFF. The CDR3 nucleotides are TGTGCCAGCAGCCATCTGGACAGGGTTGCCGGGGAGCTGTTTTTT.

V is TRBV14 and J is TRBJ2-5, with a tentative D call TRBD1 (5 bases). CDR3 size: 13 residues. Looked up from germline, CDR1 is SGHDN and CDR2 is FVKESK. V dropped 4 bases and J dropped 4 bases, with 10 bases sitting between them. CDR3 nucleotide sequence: TGTGCCAGCAGCCTTGGGGCTTCAGAGACCCAGTACTTC. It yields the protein CASSLGASETQYF.

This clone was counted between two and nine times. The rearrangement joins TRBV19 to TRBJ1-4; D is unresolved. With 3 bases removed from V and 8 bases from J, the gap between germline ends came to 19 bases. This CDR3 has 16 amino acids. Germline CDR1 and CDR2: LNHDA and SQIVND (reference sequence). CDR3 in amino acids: CASSMARSGSGEKLFF. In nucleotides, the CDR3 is TGTGCCAGTAGTATGGCCCGGTCCGGTAGTGGGGAAAAACTGTTTTTT.

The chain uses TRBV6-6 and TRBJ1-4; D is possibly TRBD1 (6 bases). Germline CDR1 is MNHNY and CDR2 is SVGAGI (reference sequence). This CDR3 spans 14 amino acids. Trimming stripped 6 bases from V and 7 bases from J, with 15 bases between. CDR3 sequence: CASRRDGGVEKLFF. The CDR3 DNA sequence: TGTGCCAGCAGACGCGACGGGGGCGTTGAAAAACTGTTTTTT.

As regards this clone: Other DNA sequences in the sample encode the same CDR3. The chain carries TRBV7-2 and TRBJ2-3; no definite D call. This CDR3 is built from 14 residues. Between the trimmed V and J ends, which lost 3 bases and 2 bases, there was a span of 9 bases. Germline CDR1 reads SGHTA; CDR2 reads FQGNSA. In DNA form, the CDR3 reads TGTGCCAGCAGCTTGAGGCAGTCCACAGATACGCAGTATTTT. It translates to CASSLRQSTDTQYF.

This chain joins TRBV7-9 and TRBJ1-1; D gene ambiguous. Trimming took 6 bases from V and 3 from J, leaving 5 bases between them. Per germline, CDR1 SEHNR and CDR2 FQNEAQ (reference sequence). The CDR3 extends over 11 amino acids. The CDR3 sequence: CASSSDTEAFF. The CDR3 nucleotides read TGTGCCAGCAGTTCGGACACTGAAGCTTTCTTT.

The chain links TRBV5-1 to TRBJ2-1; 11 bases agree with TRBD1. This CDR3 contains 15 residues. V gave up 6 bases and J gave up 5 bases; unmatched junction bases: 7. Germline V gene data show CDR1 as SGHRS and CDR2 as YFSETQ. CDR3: CASTRWDRGNNEQFF. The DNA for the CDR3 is TGCGCCAGCACCAGATGGGACAGGGGGAACAATGAGCAGTTCTTC.

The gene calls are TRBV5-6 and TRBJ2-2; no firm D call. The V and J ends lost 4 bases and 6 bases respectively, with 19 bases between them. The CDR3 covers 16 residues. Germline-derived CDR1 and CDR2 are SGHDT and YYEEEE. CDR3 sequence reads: CASSQEKTIGPGELFF. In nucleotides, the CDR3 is TGTGCCAGCAGCCAGGAAAAGACCATCGGGCCCGGGGAGCTGTTTTTT. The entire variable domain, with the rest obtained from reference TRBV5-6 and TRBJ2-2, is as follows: DAGVTQSPTHLIKTRGQQVTLRCSPKSGHDTVSWYQQALGQGPQFIFQYYEEEERQRGNFPDRFSGHQFPNYSSELNVNALLLGDSALYLCASSQEKTIGPGELFFGEGSRLTVL.

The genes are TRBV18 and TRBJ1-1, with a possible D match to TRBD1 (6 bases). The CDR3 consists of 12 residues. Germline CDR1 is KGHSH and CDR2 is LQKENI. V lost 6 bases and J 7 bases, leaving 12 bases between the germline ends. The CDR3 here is CASSEGGIEAFF. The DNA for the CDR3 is TGTGCCAGCTCCGAGGGGGGTATTGAAGCTTTCTTT.

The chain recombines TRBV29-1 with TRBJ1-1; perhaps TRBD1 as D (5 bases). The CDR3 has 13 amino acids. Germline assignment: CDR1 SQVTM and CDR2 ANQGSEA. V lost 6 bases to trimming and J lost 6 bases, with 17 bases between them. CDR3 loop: CSVGGLGPPEAFF. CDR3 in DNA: TGCAGCGTGGGGGGGTTGGGGCCCCCTGAAGCTTTCTTT.

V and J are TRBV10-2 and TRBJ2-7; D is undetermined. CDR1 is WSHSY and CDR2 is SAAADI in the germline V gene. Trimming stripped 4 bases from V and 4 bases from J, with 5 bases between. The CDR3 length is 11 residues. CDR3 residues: CASSGGYEQYF. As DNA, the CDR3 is TGCGCCAGCAGTGGGGGTTACGAGCAGTACTTC.

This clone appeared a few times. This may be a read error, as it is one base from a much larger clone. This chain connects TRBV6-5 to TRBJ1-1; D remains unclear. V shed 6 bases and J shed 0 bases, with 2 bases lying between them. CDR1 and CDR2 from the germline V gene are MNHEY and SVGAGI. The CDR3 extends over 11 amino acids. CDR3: CASRMNTEAFF. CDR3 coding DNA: TGTGCCAGCAGGATGAACACTGAAGCTTTCTTT.

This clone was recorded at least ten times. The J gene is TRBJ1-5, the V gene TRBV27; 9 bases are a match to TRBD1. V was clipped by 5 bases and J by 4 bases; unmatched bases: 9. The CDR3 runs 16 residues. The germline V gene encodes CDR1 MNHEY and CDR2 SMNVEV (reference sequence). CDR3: CASSPTTGGANQPQHF. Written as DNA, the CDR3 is TGTGCCAGCAGTCCTACAACAGGGGGCGCAAATCAGCCCCAGCATTTT.